At least ten counts were recorded for the clone carrying this T cell receptor beta chain. These data belong to a study of early T cells in non-severe SARS-CoV-2 infection. The overall study: Chains were not paired, and sequencing was done on bulk RNA from unsorted whole blood.

Germline CDR1 and CDR2: SGHTA and FQGNSA. This CDR3 contains 12 residues. The V gene lost 5 bases and the J gene lost 8 bases, with 10 bases spanning the gap. Individual cDNA molecules were tagged with unique molecular identifiers. TCRdb re-called the 5' RACE reads through MiXCR, storing one row per CDR3 protein. The sample lists approximately 56,000 distinct CDR3 sequences; about 10% were seen once. This clonotype was obtained from an adult who was a healthcare worker with PCR-confirmed SARS-CoV-2 infection or an uninfected control (not recorded which). The rearrangement uses TRBV7-2 and TRBJ2-1; D is ambiguous. The sample was whole blood. Written as DNA, the CDR3 is TGTGCCAGCAGCATTCTTTTGGATGAGCAGTTCTTC. Its translation: CASSILLDEQFF.